Below, 16 T cell receptor beta chains from the same sample are listed, as sequenced in a study of blood T cell repertoires in COVID-19. Measured with immunoSEQ multiplex PCR; TCRdb has only the in-frame clones, and not every one. The data contain approximately 500,000 clones, around nine tenths of them singletons. Material: peripheral blood. The receptors derive from a woman between 50 and 59 years old with COVID-19, enrolled during active disease.

On this clone: Other DNA sequences of this sample code for an identical CDR3. The chain uses TRBV10-3 and TRBJ1-1; D possibly corresponds to TRBD1 (5 bases). The V and J ends lost 0 bases and 4 bases respectively, with 6 bases between them. Germline V lookup: CDR1 ENHRY, CDR2 SYGVKD. CDR3 length: 13 residues. CDR3 in DNA: TGTGCCATCAGTGAGTCCCAGGGCACTGAAGCTTTCTTT. This encodes CAISESQGTEAFF.

The J gene is TRBJ1-2, the V gene TRBV3-1 (or the pseudogene TRBV3-2); 7 bases align to TRBD1. The CDR3 has 16 amino acids. J was trimmed by 5 bases and V by 2 bases; bases with no gene match: 11. From germline, CDR1 is LGHDT and CDR2 YNNKEL (reference sequence). This CDR3 is CASSQLGTVGYYGYTF. CDR3 bases: TGTGCCAGCAGCCAACTTGGGACAGTCGGTTATTATGGCTACACCTTC.

The CDR3 coding sequence is TGTGCCAGCAGCTTAGGCAGGCGCGCAACTAATGAAAAACTGTTTTTT. Amino acids: CASSLGRRATNEKLFF. The chain is built from TRBV5-8 and TRBJ1-4; no clear D. Germline V gives CDR1 SGHTS, CDR2 YDEGEE. The germline V and J ends were trimmed by 2 bases and 0 bases, with 11 bases remaining between them. This CDR3 is 16 amino acids long.

This chain uses TRBV9 with TRBJ1-4, with D hard to call. V dropped 0 bases and J dropped 4 bases, with 4 bases sitting between them. Per the germline V gene, CDR1 is SGDLS and CDR2 is YYNGEE. The CDR3 extends over 13 amino acids. CDR3: CASSVELNEKLFF. The CDR3 nucleotides are TGTGCCAGCAGCGTAGAGCTTAATGAAAAACTGTTTTTT.

V usage is TRBV4-1 and J usage is TRBJ2-3; tentatively, D is TRBD2 (7 bases). Germline CDR1 and CDR2: MGHRA and YSYEKL. This CDR3 spans 16 amino acids. V dropped 3 bases and J dropped 2 bases, with 15 bases sitting between them. The CDR3 coding sequence is TGCGCCAGCAGCCAGGGCGGGGGCCCGACCACAGATACGCAGTATTTT. This encodes CASSQGGGPTTDTQYF.

The J gene is TRBJ1-2, the V gene TRBV2; D unresolved. The ends were cut back, 7 bases at V and 8 bases at J, with 14 bases in the middle. Germline loops: CDR1 SNHLY, CDR2 FYNNEI. The CDR3 loop spans 12 amino acids. CDR3 in DNA: TGTGCCAGCAATATAGGAGGCGAGGGCTACACCTTC. Protein sequence: CASNIGGEGYTF.

Comments on this clone: Other DNA sequences in this specimen translate into the identical CDR3. This chain joins TRBV28 and TRBJ2-2, with D perhaps matching TRBD1 (6 bases). The CDR3 sequence is 15 residues long. From germline, CDR1 is MDHEN and CDR2 SYDVKM. The ends were cut back, 5 bases at V and 1 base at J, with 11 bases in the middle. CDR3 sequence reads: CASSPPTGNTGELFF. DNA of the CDR3: TGTGCCAGCAGTCCCCCGACAGGGAACACCGGGGAGCTGTTTTTT.

The V call is TRBV19, the J call TRBJ2-6; a possible D gene is TRBD2 (5 bases). CDR1 is LNHDA and CDR2 is SQIVND in the germline V gene (reference sequence). V lost 10 bases and J 4 bases, leaving 29 bases between the germline ends. CDR3 length: 19 residues. CDR3 coding DNA: TGTGCCACATCATCCCCGCCCGGACGGCGGTCGGGAGGGGCCAACGTCCTGACTTTC. Translated, it gives CATSSPPGRRSGGANVLTF.

This clone came up a few times. This chain joins TRBV5-8 and TRBJ1-1; D is perhaps TRBD1 (6 bases). V lost 2 bases and J 3 bases, leaving 17 bases between the germline ends. CDR1 is SGHTS and CDR2 is YDEGEE in the germline V gene. The length of the CDR3 is 16 residues. CDR3 region: CASSLGSGGADTEAFF. The CDR3 coding sequence is TGTGCCAGCAGCTTAGGGAGTGGGGGGGCAGACACTGAAGCTTTCTTT.

The chain couples TRBV11-2 to TRBJ1-2; D is undetermined. The CDR3 contains 17 residues. The germline V and J ends were trimmed by 5 bases and 0 bases, with 19 bases remaining between them. Germline CDR1 reads SGHAT; CDR2 reads FQNNGV. The CDR3 loop is CASSPIVSGRANYGYTF. In nucleotides, the CDR3 is TGTGCCAGCAGCCCCATAGTATCCGGTCGGGCTAACTATGGCTACACCTTC.

The chain links TRBV28 to TRBJ1-5; TRBD1 matches 7 bases. This CDR3 contains 16 residues. From germline, CDR1 is MDHEN and CDR2 SYDVKM. V trimming: 6 bases; J trimming: 1 base; junction bases outside the gene matches: 9. The DNA for the CDR3 is TGTGCCAGCAGCCACGACAGGGTGATAAGCAATCAGCCCCAGCATTTT. Translated, it gives CASSHDRVISNQPQHF.

The rearrangement links TRBV24-1 to TRBJ2-5; possibly TRBD2 for D (5 bases). V was clipped by 2 bases and J by 2 bases, with 11 bases between them. The CDR3 is 15 residues long. The germline gives CDR1 KGHDR, CDR2 SFDVKD. Here the CDR3 DNA reads TGTGCCACCAGTGATTCGAGGGAGCCTCAAGAGACCCAGTACTTC. The encoded protein is CATSDSREPQETQYF.

V is TRBV11-2 and J is TRBJ1-1; D gene unclear. The CDR3 runs to 15 residues. Trimming cost V 5 bases and J 1 base, with 14 bases left between them. From germline, CDR1 is SGHAT and CDR2 FQNNGV. CDR3 nucleotides: TGTGCCAGCAGCCGAACGTTGCGTGAGAACACTGAAGCTTTCTTT. This codes for CASSRTLRENTEAFF.

The chain carries TRBV23-1 and TRBJ1-4; no clear D gene. TRBV23-1 is designated an ORF whose function remains uncertain. Trimming removed 0 bases from V and 4 bases from J, with 9 bases in between. There are 15 residues in the CDR3. This chain's CDR3 is CASSQSSHSNEKLFF. CDR3 sequence (DNA): TGCGCCAGCAGTCAATCTTCCCACAGTAATGAAAAACTGTTTTTT.

The chain carries TRBV15 and TRBJ1-2; 7 bases agree with TRBD1. The V segment lost 6 bases and the J segment 4 bases; nucleotides outside the gene matches: 5. The V gene's germline CDR1 is LNHNV and CDR2 YYDKDF (reference sequence). This CDR3 has 13 amino acids. The CDR3 nucleotides are TGTGCCACCAGGGACAGGAGTTCCTATGGCTACACCTTC. Amino acid sequence: CATRDRSSYGYTF. The whole variable domain, filled in from reference TRBV15 and TRBJ1-2, reads DAMVIQNPRYQVTQFGKPVTLSCSQTLNHNVMYWYQQKSSQAPKLLFHYYDKDFNNEADTPDNFQSRRPNTSFCFLDIRSPGLGDTAMYLCATRDRSSYGYTFGSGTRLTVV.

The V call is TRBV6-1, the J call TRBJ2-1, with a weak D call TRBD1 (6 bases). CDR1 is MNHNS, CDR2 SASEGT, per germline. V lost 0 bases and J 4 bases, leaving 7 bases between the germline ends. CDR3 length: 14 amino acids. The CDR3 protein is CASSEAGAYNEQFF. Here the CDR3 DNA reads TGTGCCAGCAGTGAAGCGGGGGCTTACAATGAGCAGTTCTTC.